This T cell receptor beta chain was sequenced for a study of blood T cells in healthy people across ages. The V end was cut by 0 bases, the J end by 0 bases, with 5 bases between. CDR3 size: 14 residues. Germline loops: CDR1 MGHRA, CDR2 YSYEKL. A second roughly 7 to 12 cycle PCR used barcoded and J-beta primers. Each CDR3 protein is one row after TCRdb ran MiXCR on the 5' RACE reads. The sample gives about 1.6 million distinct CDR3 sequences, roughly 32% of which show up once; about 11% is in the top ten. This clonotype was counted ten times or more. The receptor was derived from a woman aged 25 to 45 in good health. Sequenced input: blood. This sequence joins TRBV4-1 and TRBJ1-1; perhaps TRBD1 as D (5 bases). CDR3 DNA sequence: TGCGCCAGCAGCCAAGACAGGGTGAACACTGAAGCTTTCTTT. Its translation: CASSQDRVNTEAFF.